This record looks at one T cell receptor beta chain sequence and its context. Antigen unknown. The source of the sample is a study of T cell responses to AZD1222 COVID-19 vaccine. Study-level results: Spike was spanned by vaccine-associated CD4 TCRs, with dominance at 160-218 and 743-854. Reportedly, nearly half of unique spike TCRs recognized epitopes outside B.1.351/B.1.1.7 mutations.

V was cut by 2 bases and J by 10 bases, with 13 bases left in between. This CDR3 is built from 14 residues. Looked up from germline, CDR1 is SGHNT and CDR2 is YYREEE (reference sequence). Produced via immunoSEQ multiplex PCR; TCRdb's table is partial and in-frame only. Here the sample spans some 140,000 clones, approximately 92% being singletons. The sequence came from an adult who received the AZD1222 COVID-19 vaccine. This chain joins TRBV5-4 and TRBJ1-6; D is undetermined. The sequences come from peripheral blood, collected 28 days after the second AZD1222 dose. The CDR3 region is CASSFGFPGSPLHF. DNA for the CDR3: TGTGCCAGCAGCTTCGGGTTTCCAGGATCACCCCTCCACTTT.